This T cell receptor (beta chain) emerged from a study of OX40 agonist ivuxolimab in advanced cancers. In the study overall: Ivuxolimab is a fully human IgG2 antibody that activates OX40 (CD134). Treatment received earlier with anti-PD-1, anti-PD-L1 or anti-CTLA-4 agents was allowed, and over 30% had some.

TCRdb keeps only in-frame clones here, not all; method: immunoSEQ multiplex PCR. The sample records about 58,000 clones, over 65% being singletons. V lost 5 bases and J lost 0; bases outside the gene matches: 7. The germline CDR1 and CDR2 sequences are PRHDT and FYEKMQ (reference sequence). CDR3 length: 16 residues. This specimen was CD4+ or CD8+ T cells sorted from blood, taken in a trial of the OX40 agonist ivuxolimab. The sequence was obtained from an adult with an advanced solid tumor such as melanoma, head and neck, liver or kidney cancer. J is TRBJ2-3 and V is TRBV13, with TRBD2 identical over 8 bases. This chain's CDR3 is CASSQPGLGSTDTQYF. The DNA for the CDR3 is TGTGCCAGCAGCCAGCCGGGACTAGGGAGCACAGATACGCAGTATTTT.